This TCR beta chain was found in a study of blood T cell repertoires in COVID-19. In the study overall: Italy, Spain and the United States were the sources of the convalescent and acute COVID-19 samples. Nucleic acid was either cDNA or gDNA, and it came from T cells, B-cell-depleted T cells, or PBMCs.

From germline, CDR1 is LNHDA and CDR2 SQIVND (reference sequence). This CDR3 region has 15 residues. V lost 1 base and J lost 3, with 11 bases in between. Generated by immunoSEQ multiplex PCR, the TCRdb table keeps only in-frame clones and is missing some. Here the sample spans just over 650,000 clones, about 87% being singletons. This rearrangement joins TRBV19 to TRBJ2-3; D not resolved. Source material: peripheral blood. This receptor was obtained from a woman under 30 with acute or convalescent COVID-19. The CDR3 DNA is TGTGCCAGTAGTATAGCCGGGTTTGGAACAGATACGCAGTATTTT. Amino acids: CASSIAGFGTDTQYF. Full variable domain (rest looked up from reference TRBV19 and TRBJ2-3): DGGITQSPKYLFRKEGQNVTLSCEQNLNHDAMYWYRQDPGQGLRLIYYSQIVNDFQKGDIAEGYSVSREKKESFPLTVTSAQKNPTAFYLCASSIAGFGTDTQYFGPGTRLTVL.